This T cell receptor (beta chain) was sequenced for a study of T cell responses to AZD1222 COVID-19 vaccine. Study-wide results and caveats: An increase in Spike-specific TCR breadth and depth was observed after two AZD1222 doses. Donors, mostly white British, included more females; clonal diversity was possibly underestimated. At study baseline, merely several AZD1222 recipients were seropositive.

Trimming took 4 bases from V and 4 from J; bases not matched to a gene: 8. In germline, CDR1 is SGHDN, CDR2 FVKESK. The CDR3 is made up of 15 amino acids. Doses given second, at about 4 or about 12 weeks, were pooled. Profiling relied on immunoSEQ multiplex PCR, and the TCRdb table lists in-frame clones only, not all of them. The data contain 120,000 to 150,000 clones, roughly 91% of them seen just once; the ten biggest clones take up 3.1%. In regard to this clone: Its antigen is undetermined.

The sample here was peripheral blood, taken 28 days after the second AZD1222 dose. This chain uses TRBV14 with TRBJ2-7; 9 nucleotides match TRBD1. The receptor comes from an adult who received the AZD1222 COVID-19 vaccine. The CDR3 region is CASSRATGGSYEQYF. CDR3 coding DNA: TGTGCCAGCAGCCGAGCGACAGGGGGATCGTACGAGCAGTACTTC.